Listed here are 26 T cell receptor beta chains from one sample, sequenced in a study of technical replicates of blood from several donors. Sequencing was performed with immunoSEQ multiplex PCR; in TCRdb, only in-frame clones are kept and a portion is missing. The sample holds around 79,000 clones, around 92% seen once. Sequencing input: T cells isolated from PBMCs. The receptors shown here come from a human donor in good health. Some clones in this sample may be carry-over from other donors' samples.

J is TRBJ2-7 and V is TRBV11-2, with 7 positions matching TRBD2. This CDR3 has 15 residues. The junction had 11 bases not matched to a gene; V was cut back by 4 bases and J by 5 bases. Germline V lookup: CDR1 SGHAT, CDR2 FQNNGV. CDR3 residues: CASSYETAGRDEQYF. In DNA form, the CDR3 reads TGTGCCAGCAGCTATGAAACAGCGGGAAGGGACGAGCAGTACTTC.

This rearrangement joins TRBV10-3 to TRBJ2-5; TRBD1 matches 9 bases. The CDR3 is 14 residues long. V lost 5 bases to trimming and J lost 5 bases; unmatched junction nucleotides: 6. Germline V gene data show CDR1 as ENHRY and CDR2 as SYGVKD. DNA of the CDR3: TGTGCCATCAGTCTCAGGACAGGGGATGAGACCCAGTACTTC. As protein: CAISLRTGDETQYF.

The J gene is TRBJ2-1, the V gene TRBV27; 9 bases align to TRBD2. J was trimmed by 7 bases and V by 1 base; bases with no gene match: 5. Germline CDR1 MNHEY, CDR2 SMNVEV (reference sequence). The CDR3 consists of 15 residues. The CDR3 reads CASSLFAGGPNEQFF. CDR3 DNA: TGTGCCAGCAGTTTATTTGCGGGAGGGCCGAATGAGCAGTTCTTC.

This chain links TRBV5-1 with TRBJ2-7; 11 nucleotides align to TRBD2. V trimming: 4 bases; J trimming: 2 bases; junction bases outside the gene matches: 2. CDR1 is SGHRS, CDR2 YFSETQ, per germline. The CDR3 is made up of 14 amino acids. CDR3 coding DNA: TGCGCCAGCAGCGTGACTAGCGGGACCTACGAGCAGTACTTC. Amino acid sequence: CASSVTSGTYEQYF.

The gene calls are TRBV10-3 and TRBJ2-5; D is unresolved. Germline V CDR1 and CDR2: ENHRY, SYGVKD. This CDR3 region has 14 residues. Trimming stripped 0 bases from V and 1 base from J, with 6 bases between. CDR3 in amino acids: CAISESAFQETQYF. CDR3 in DNA: TGTGCCATCAGTGAGTCTGCGTTCCAAGAGACCCAGTACTTC.

V is TRBV5-6 and J is TRBJ2-1; 12 bases fit TRBD2. V was clipped by 1 base and J by 9 bases; unmatched bases: 5. The CDR3 sequence is 15 residues long. Germline CDR1 and CDR2: SGHDT and YYEEEE. For the CDR3, the DNA is TGTGCCAGCAGCTTGAGGCTAGCGGGAGGGATTGAGCAGTTCTTC. This sequence encodes CASSLRLAGGIEQFF.

The CDR3 sequence is CASSPTAQNQPQHF. CDR3 nucleotide sequence: TGTGCCAGCAGCCCGACAGCTCAAAATCAGCCCCAGCATTTT. The rearrangement joins TRBV7-7 to TRBJ1-5; D might be TRBD1 (5 bases). V was shortened by 5 bases and J by 4 bases, with 12 bases between the two germline ends. The CDR3 contains 14 residues. The germline V gene encodes CDR1 SSHAT and CDR2 FNYEAQ (reference sequence).

The V call is TRBV10-2, the J call TRBJ2-1, with 8 bases matching TRBD1. Per the germline V gene, CDR1 is WSHSY and CDR2 is SAAADI. The CDR3 contains 15 residues. The junction had 8 bases not matched to a gene; V was cut back by 1 base and J by 9 bases. CDR3 nucleotides: TGCGCCAGCAGTGAGTTAAACAGGGGGTCAAGTGAGCAGTTCTTC. This encodes CASSELNRGSSEQFF.

V and J are TRBV4-1 and TRBJ2-7; 8 positions agree with TRBD1. The CDR3 is 16 amino acids. Germline V gene lookup returns CDR1 MGHRA and CDR2 YSYEKL. V lost 0 bases and J lost 5; bases outside the gene matches: 9. CDR3 nucleotides: TGCGCCAGCAGCCAAGATCCCGGGACAGGCCTACACGAGCAGTACTTC. It yields the protein CASSQDPGTGLHEQYF.

This chain links TRBV5-4 with TRBJ2-2; TRBD2 matches 16 bases. The CDR3 spans 16 residues. CDR1 and CDR2 from the germline V gene are SGHNT and YYREEE (reference sequence). The junction had 2 bases not matched to a gene; V was cut back by 4 bases and J by 5 bases. The CDR3 nucleotides are TGTGCCAGCAGCGGGGGACTAGCGGGGGGGACCGGGGAGCTGTTTTTT. Its translation is CASSGGLAGGTGELFF.

The count of this clone is one. This chain connects TRBV5-4 to TRBJ2-5; TRBD1 aligns across 7 bases. The length of the CDR3 is 15 residues. In germline, CDR1 is SGHNT, CDR2 YYREEE (reference sequence). V shed 2 bases, J shed 4 bases, and the junction held 8 bases outside the gene matches. The CDR3 loop is CASSLSIRGLETQYF. The DNA of the CDR3 is TGTGCCAGCAGCTTATCTATCAGGGGGTTAGAGACCCAGTACTTC.

This clone came up once. V usage is TRBV4-3 and J usage is TRBJ2-7; TRBD2 aligns across 12 bases. This CDR3 is built from 19 residues. The germline gives CDR1 LGHNA, CDR2 YSLEER. Losses at the gene ends were 0 bases for V and 0 bases for J; bases not matched to a gene: 9. The CDR3 loop reads CASSQEVAKLAGGSYEQYF. In DNA form, the CDR3 reads TGCGCCAGCAGCCAAGAGGTAGCTAAACTAGCGGGAGGCTCCTACGAGCAGTACTTC.

The gene calls are TRBV6-9 and TRBJ2-6; D is unresolved. Germline-derived CDR1 and CDR2 are MNHGY and SVAAGI. V lost 5 bases to trimming and J lost 5 bases, with 22 bases between them. CDR3 length: 18 residues. The CDR3: CASSLILLRQSRANVLTF. Here the CDR3 DNA reads TGTGCCAGCAGTCTGATCTTGCTACGACAAAGTCGGGCCAACGTCCTGACTTTC.

The chain links TRBV4-1 to TRBJ2-7; TRBD1 agrees at 9 bases. The CDR3 runs 14 residues. CDR1 and CDR2 (germline): MGHRA, YSYEKL. J gave up 3 bases and V 4 bases, and 4 bases lay outside the gene matches. The CDR3 loop reads CASSRQGESYEQYF. In DNA form, the CDR3 reads TGCGCCAGCAGCCGACAGGGGGAAAGCTACGAGCAGTACTTC.

CDR3 sequence: CASSLAGYGNTIYF. Here the CDR3 DNA reads TGCGCCAGCAGCTTGGCAGGGTACGGAAACACCATATATTTT. The gene calls are TRBV5-1 and TRBJ1-3; maybe TRBD1 (5 bases). The germline CDR1 and CDR2 sequences are SGHRS and YFSETQ. Trimming pared 0 bases from V and 4 bases from J, leaving 8 bases between. This CDR3 is built from 14 residues.

The chain recombines TRBV5-8 with TRBJ2-2; tentative D call: TRBD1 (6 bases). Germline assignment: CDR1 SGHTS and CDR2 YDEGEE. The V and J ends lost 4 bases and 0 bases respectively, with 13 bases between them. There are 16 residues in the CDR3. DNA of the CDR3: TGTGCCAGCAGCCCAGGGGTTAGGGCGAACACCGGGGAGCTGTTTTTT. The encoded protein is CASSPGVRANTGELFF. Full variable domain (missing parts from reference TRBV5-8 and TRBJ2-2): EAGVTQSPTHLIKTRGQQATLRCSPISGHTSVYWYQQALGLGLQFLLWYDEGEERNRGNFPPRFSGRQFPNYSSELNVNALELEDSALYLCASSPGVRANTGELFFGEGSRLTVL.

The chain joins TRBV7-3 to TRBJ1-3; D unresolved. Trimming took 5 bases from V and 0 from J, leaving 5 bases between them. This CDR3 region has 13 residues. From germline, CDR1 is SGHTA and CDR2 FQGTGA. The CDR3 reads CASSPNSGNTIYF. The CDR3 DNA reads as TGTGCCAGCAGCCCTAACTCTGGAAACACCATATATTTT.

V and J are TRBV7-2 and TRBJ2-3, with a possible D match to TRBD2 (5 bases). Per the germline V gene, CDR1 is SGHTA and CDR2 is FQGNSA. Trimming removed 6 bases at V and 0 bases at J, with 19 bases between. The CDR3 loop spans 17 amino acids. CDR3 in amino acids: CASSSTWTEASTDTQYF. The CDR3 bases are TGTGCCAGCAGTTCCACCTGGACTGAGGCTAGCACAGATACGCAGTATTTT.

This clone has more than one count but fewer than ten. The genes are TRBV9 and TRBJ1-1, with a weak D call TRBD1 (6 bases). The CDR3 is made up of 16 amino acids. The V end lost 0 bases, the J end lost 1 base, and 13 bases lay between the germline ends. Germline-derived CDR1 and CDR2 are SGDLS and YYNGEE. The CDR3 protein is CASSVEQGWPNTEAFF. The CDR3 DNA follows: TGTGCCAGCAGCGTAGAACAGGGTTGGCCGAACACTGAAGCTTTCTTT.

The V and J genes are TRBV7-2 and TRBJ2-7; 8 bases are shared with TRBD1. V lost 6 bases, J lost 4 bases, and 8 bases stayed unmatched. Germline CDR1 and CDR2: SGHTA and FQGNSA. CDR3 length: 14 amino acids. The CDR3 DNA reads TGTGCCAGCAGATCTGGACAGGGTGGGTACGAGCAGTACTTC. It yields the protein CASRSGQGGYEQYF.

The gene calls are TRBV29-1 and TRBJ2-3; a weak D match, TRBD2 (5 bases). This CDR3 region has 14 residues. Germline V lookup: CDR1 SQVTM, CDR2 ANQGSEA. V was pared by 4 bases and J by 2 bases, with 13 bases between. The CDR3 DNA follows: TGCAGCGTTGTACCTAGCAGGTTCACAGATACGCAGTATTTT. Its protein product is CSVVPSRFTDTQYF.

The chain joins TRBV9 to TRBJ2-7; D may be TRBD1 (7 bases). The CDR3 is made up of 12 amino acids. V was trimmed by 6 bases and J by 4 bases, leaving 11 bases between them. The germline V gene has CDR1 SGDLS and CDR2 YYNGEE. The CDR3 DNA is TGTGCCAGCAAGGGGGCGGGATACGAGCAGTACTTC. Its translation: CASKGAGYEQYF. Full variable domain (outside the CDR3, taken from reference TRBV9 and TRBJ2-7): DSGVTQTPKHLITATGQRVTLRCSPRSGDLSVYWYQQSLDQGLQFLIQYYNGEERAKGNILERFSAQQFPDLHSELNLSSLELGDSALYFCASKGAGYEQYFGPGTRLTVT.

The chain is built from TRBV30 and TRBJ2-5; 12 nucleotides line up with TRBD2. The CDR3 is 14 residues long. V dropped 3 bases and J dropped 5; count of bases not matched to a gene: 4. CDR1 is GTSNPN and CDR2 is SVGIG in the germline V gene (reference sequence). The DNA of the CDR3 is TGTGCCTGGAGACTAGCGGGAGGAGGGGAGACCCAGTACTTC. Translation: CAWRLAGGGETQYF.

V and J are TRBV13 and TRBJ1-4; 8 bases align to TRBD1. The germline V gene has CDR1 PRHDT and CDR2 FYEKMQ (reference sequence). This CDR3 is built from 15 residues. V was pared by 5 bases and J by 10 bases, with 12 bases of the junction left unmatched. The CDR3 sequence is CASSHRQGAIVKLFF. The CDR3 DNA reads TGTGCCAGCAGCCACCGTCAGGGGGCGATTGTAAAACTGTTTTTT.

This sequence joins TRBV6-1 and TRBJ2-7; 7 positions match TRBD1. Per the germline V gene, CDR1 is MNHNS and CDR2 is SASEGT. The CDR3 is made up of 13 amino acids. V shed 6 bases and J 4 bases; nucleotides not matched to a gene: 6. CDR3 nucleotides: TGTGCCAGCAGACCAGGGGGTACTTACGAGCAGTACTTC. Translated, it gives CASRPGGTYEQYF.

This chain connects TRBV7-6 to TRBJ2-4; D uncertain. Looked up from germline, CDR1 is SGHVS and CDR2 is FNYEAQ. The V and J ends lost 8 bases and 4 bases respectively, with 21 bases between them. CDR3 length: 16 amino acids. Here the CDR3 DNA reads TGTGCCAGCTCTGAGGTGACCTCGAAGAAAAAAAACATTCAGTACTTC. This translates into CASSEVTSKKKNIQYF. The whole variable domain, filled in from reference TRBV7-6 and TRBJ2-4, reads GAGVSQSPRYKVTKRGQDVALRCDPISGHVSLYWYRQALGQGPEFLTYFNYEAQQDKSGLPNDRFSAERPEGSISTLTIQRTEQRDSAMYRCASSEVTSKKKNIQYFGAGTRLSVL.